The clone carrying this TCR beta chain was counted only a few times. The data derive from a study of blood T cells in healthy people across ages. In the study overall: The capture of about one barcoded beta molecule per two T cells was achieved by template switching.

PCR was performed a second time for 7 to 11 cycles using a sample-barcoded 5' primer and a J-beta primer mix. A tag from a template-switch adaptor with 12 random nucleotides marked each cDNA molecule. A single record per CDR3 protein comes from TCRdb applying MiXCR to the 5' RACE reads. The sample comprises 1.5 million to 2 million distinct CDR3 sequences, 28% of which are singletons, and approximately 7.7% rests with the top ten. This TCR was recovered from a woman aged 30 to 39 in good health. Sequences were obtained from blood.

CDR3 bases: TGTGCCAGCAGCCCGCGACCACCAGGACGGTCCCAGGAGCAGTTCTTC. It specifies CASSPRPPGRSQEQFF. The chain employs TRBV7-3 and TRBJ2-1, with D unresolved. Deletions cut 5 bases from V and 10 bases from J, with 24 bases between. CDR3 length equals 16 residues. Looked up from germline, CDR1 is SGHTA and CDR2 is FQGTGA.